The 24 T cell receptor beta chains in this list originate from one sample, sequenced in a study of blood T cells in healthy people across ages. Using a J-beta primer mix together with a sample-barcoded 5' primer, a second PCR was run for about 7 to 12 cycles. TCRdb itself ran the 5' RACE reads through MiXCR, one entry per CDR3 protein. The sample lists 850,000 to 1,000,000 distinct CDR3 sequences, 51% occurring once. The specimen was blood. These receptors all come from a woman aged 60 to 75 in good health.

The chain employs TRBV27 and TRBJ2-3; 7 bases align to TRBD2. CDR3 size: 17 residues. Germline CDR1 MNHEY, CDR2 SMNVEV (reference sequence). Unmatched junction bases numbered 14, after V lost 5 bases and J lost 3 bases. The CDR3: CASSPGGGRWRTDTQYF. The CDR3 nucleotides are TGTGCCAGCAGTCCGGGCGGCGGGAGATGGAGAACAGATACGCAGTATTTT.

The chain couples TRBV3-1 to TRBJ2-5; 10 bases are a match to TRBD2. V lost 4 bases and J lost 11; bases outside the gene matches: 13. This CDR3 spans 15 amino acids. Germline V gene lookup returns CDR1 LGHDT and CDR2 YNNKEL (reference sequence). The CDR3 spells CASSREREGGKEQYF. CDR3 DNA sequence: TGTGCCAGCAGCCGGGAGCGGGAGGGCGGCAAGGAGCAGTACTTC.

In its sample, this clonotype was seen a few times. The J gene is TRBJ2-7, the V gene TRBV28; D perhaps matches TRBD1 (6 bases). The germline V and J ends were trimmed by 8 bases and 4 bases, with 12 bases remaining between them. Germline lookup yields CDR1 MDHEN and CDR2 SYDVKM. The CDR3 contains 12 residues. The CDR3, as DNA: TGTGCCAGCGGGGACACGAGATACGAGCAGTACTTC. Translation gives CASGDTRYEQYF.

The chain joins TRBV24-1 to TRBJ2-5, with D possibly matching TRBD2 (6 bases). Between the trimmed V and J ends, which lost 4 bases and 0 bases, there was a span of 14 bases. This CDR3 has 16 residues. Germline CDR1 is KGHDR and CDR2 is SFDVKD. The CDR3: CATSETGTRYQETQYF. The CDR3 nucleotides read TGTGCCACCAGTGAGACCGGGACTCGGTACCAAGAGACCCAGTACTTC.

The chain is built from TRBV5-1 and TRBJ1-2; a weak D match, TRBD1 (5 bases). Trimming removed 0 bases from V and 5 bases from J, with 17 bases in between. In germline, CDR1 is SGHRS, CDR2 YFSETQ. The CDR3 loop spans 16 amino acids. In nucleotides, the CDR3 is TGCGCCAGCAGCTTGGATTTGGGGGATGTCTGGTATGGCTACACCTTC. It specifies CASSLDLGDVWYGYTF.

This chain links TRBV4-2 with TRBJ2-1; D remains ambiguous. The V gene's germline CDR1 is LGHNA and CDR2 YNFKEQ. Trimming shortened V by 1 base and J by 7 bases, and 11 bases separated the two germline ends. This CDR3 is built from 14 residues. The CDR3 sequence is CASSQVGVLNEQFF. CDR3 nucleotide sequence: TGTGCCAGCAGCCAAGTTGGTGTTTTGAATGAGCAGTTCTTC.

The rearrangement links TRBV7-6 to TRBJ2-7; D possibly corresponds to TRBD2 (7 bases). Germline CDR1 SGHVS, CDR2 FNYEAQ. The V end lost 0 bases, the J end lost 1 base, and 13 bases lay between the germline ends. The CDR3 contains 16 residues. This CDR3 is CASSLAPGGESYEQYF. CDR3 nucleotide sequence: TGTGCCAGCAGCTTAGCCCCGGGGGGCGAATCCTACGAGCAGTACTTC.

This clonotype was observed a handful of times. This chain connects TRBV9 to TRBJ2-5, with TRBD2 matching 14 bases. This CDR3 has 15 amino acids. Unmatched junction bases numbered 3, after V lost 3 bases and J lost 5 bases. Germline V gives CDR1 SGDLS, CDR2 YYNGEE. CDR3 bases: TGTGCCAGCAGCGCAGGGACTAGCGGGAGTGAGACCCAGTACTTC. It yields the protein CASSAGTSGSETQYF.

Points on this clonotype: Germline is not matched at one junction end, which may reflect a read error. The rearrangement uses TRBV10-3 and TRBJ1-6; no clear D gene. The CDR3 spans 16 residues. Germline CDR1 ENHRY, CDR2 SYGVKD. Written as DNA, the CDR3 is TGTGCCATCAGTGAGTCGTTAATGGCAGACAATTCAGCCCTCCACTTT. This gives the protein CAISESLMADNSALHF.

The V call is TRBV5-1, the J call TRBJ2-2, with D possibly being TRBD2 (5 bases). CDR1 and CDR2 from the germline V gene are SGHRS and YFSETQ. Trimming cost V 1 base and J 0 bases, with 10 bases left between them. The CDR3 sequence is 16 residues long. The chain's CDR3 is CASSLSAATNTGELFF. DNA of the CDR3: TGCGCCAGCAGCTTGTCAGCGGCCACGAACACCGGGGAGCTGTTTTTT.

The chain recombines TRBV10-3 with TRBJ2-7; D gene unclear. Trimming cost V 10 bases and J 3 bases, with 4 bases left between them. This CDR3 spans 9 amino acids. Germline CDR1 and CDR2: ENHRY and SYGVKD. As DNA, the CDR3 is TGTGCCACCTACTACGAGCAGTACTTC. Translated, it gives CATYYEQYF.

V and J are TRBV4-1 and TRBJ2-5; D possibly corresponds to TRBD2 (6 bases). The J call may be wrong; the DNA end is better matched by TRBJ2-7. The germline CDR1 and CDR2 sequences are MGHRA and YSYEKL. This CDR3 has 17 residues. This CDR3 reads CASSQDWGESGSYEQYF. The CDR3 coding sequence is TGCGCCAGCAGCCAAGATTGGGGGGAATCGGGCTCCTACGAGCAGTACTTC.

DNA of the CDR3: TGTGCCATCAGTGGGTTTAGCGGGAGCTCCTACAATGAGCAGTTCTTC. Amino acids: CAISGFSGSSYNEQFF. The chain links TRBV10-3 to TRBJ2-1, with 9 positions matching TRBD2. V lost 4 bases to trimming and J lost 0 bases; unmatched junction nucleotides: 4. CDR3 length equals 16 residues. In germline, CDR1 is ENHRY, CDR2 SYGVKD.

J is TRBJ2-7 and V is TRBV11-2, with 8 nucleotides matching TRBD1. The J segment lost 1 base and the V segment lost 5 bases, leaving 10 bases of the junction unmatched. Germline lookup yields CDR1 SGHAT and CDR2 FQNNGV. The CDR3 covers 16 residues. The CDR3 sequence: CASSIAGTGFSYEQYF. For the CDR3, the DNA is TGTGCCAGCAGCATCGCCGGGACAGGATTTTCCTACGAGCAGTACTTC.

This clonotype was seen a few times. The chain combines TRBV6-5 with TRBJ2-6; the D gene is possibly TRBD1 (6 bases). V was pared by 7 bases and J by 0 bases, with 10 bases between. This CDR3 has 15 residues. Germline V CDR1 and CDR2: MNHEY, SVGAGI. Here the CDR3 reads CASTPTGSGANVLTF. For the CDR3, the DNA is TGTGCCAGCACCCCGACAGGCTCTGGGGCCAACGTCCTGACTTTC.

This clonotype was seen a handful of times. The rearrangement joins TRBV4-2 to TRBJ2-7; 9 nucleotides line up with TRBD1. The J segment lost 6 bases and the V segment lost 3 bases, leaving 15 bases of the junction unmatched. This CDR3 spans 17 amino acids. Germline V gives CDR1 LGHNA, CDR2 YNFKEQ. The CDR3 nucleotides read TGTGCCAGCAGCCACCCCTTCGGCGGGACAGGGCCTTCCGAGCAGTACTTC. It specifies CASSHPFGGTGPSEQYF.

The genes are TRBV7-3 and TRBJ2-7, with D possibly matching TRBD2 (5 bases). Gene TRBJ2-5 matches the end of the DNA better, so the J call may be wrong. This CDR3 has 14 amino acids. CDR1 and CDR2 from the germline V gene are SGHTA and FQGTGA. CDR3 nucleotides: TGTGCCAGCAGCCCAAGGGCTAGCAGTGAGACCCAGTACTTC. Encoded protein: CASSPRASSETQYF.

This clonotype was observed many times. The chain recombines TRBV5-1 with TRBJ2-7; a weak D match, TRBD1 (6 bases). V was trimmed by 2 bases and J by 2 bases, leaving 8 bases between them. Germline V gives CDR1 SGHRS, CDR2 YFSETQ. CDR3 size: 13 residues. The CDR3 DNA reads TGCGCCAGCAGCTTTTCAGGGGCCTACGAGCAGTACTTC. It encodes CASSFSGAYEQYF.

The chain is built from TRBV7-8 and TRBJ2-7; 9 bases match TRBD1. The J call may be incorrect, as the DNA end agrees better with TRBJ2-4. The germline V gene has CDR1 SGHVS and CDR2 FQNEAQ. The CDR3 has 16 amino acids. The CDR3 bases are TGTGCCAGCAGCTTAGAGACAGGGGGAACTTCGAACATTCAGTACTTC. It specifies CASSLETGGTSNIQYF.

The chain links TRBV7-7 to TRBJ1-1; no reliable D call. The CDR3 has 13 amino acids. V was pared by 2 bases and J by 1 base, with 5 bases between. CDR1 is SSHAT, CDR2 FNYEAQ, per germline (reference sequence). CDR3 sequence: CASSLNENTEAFF. CDR3 DNA sequence: TGTGCCAGCAGCTTAAACGAGAACACTGAAGCTTTCTTT.

The chain uses TRBV7-2 and TRBJ2-7; 8 bases align to TRBD1. Germline values: CDR1 SGHTA, CDR2 FQGNSA. J was trimmed by 0 bases and V by 5 bases; bases with no gene match: 3. This CDR3 has 14 amino acids. CDR3 DNA: TGTGCCAGCAGCAAGGACAGGGCCTCCTACGAGCAGTACTTC. This translates into CASSKDRASYEQYF.

The chain recombines TRBV3-1 with TRBJ2-2, with a tentative D call TRBD1 (6 bases). The CDR3 length is 17 residues. Germline CDR1 LGHDT, CDR2 YNNKEL (reference sequence). Between the trimmed V and J ends, which lost 0 bases and 7 bases, there was a span of 18 bases. Here the CDR3 reads CASSQDIRDLGHGELFF. The CDR3 DNA follows: TGTGCCAGCAGCCAAGATATCCGAGATTTGGGACACGGGGAGCTGTTTTTT. Variable domain in full (rest from reference TRBV3-1 and TRBJ2-2): DTAVSQTPKYLVTQMGNDKSIKCEQNLGHDTMYWYKQDSKKFLKIMFSYNNKELIINETVPNRFSPKSPDKAHLNLHINSLELGDSAVYFCASSQDIRDLGHGELFFGEGSRLTVL.

This clonotype has more than one count but fewer than ten. The rearrangement links TRBV14 to TRBJ1-1, with 7 positions matching TRBD1. The CDR3 sequence is 15 residues long. The germline V gene encodes CDR1 SGHDN and CDR2 FVKESK. Trimming cost V 4 bases and J 4 bases; bases outside gene matches: 9. In nucleotides, the CDR3 is TGTGCCAGCAGCCCCAATGACAGGGCATTCACTGAAGCTTTCTTT. It yields the protein CASSPNDRAFTEAFF.

This rearrangement joins TRBV29-1 to TRBJ1-2; D might be TRBD1 (5 bases). CDR1 SQVTM and CDR2 ANQGSEA come from the germline V gene. Trimming removed 6 bases from V and 3 bases from J, with 23 bases in between. This CDR3 has 16 residues. CDR3 sequence (DNA): TGCAGCGTCGTACTGCGGGGACCCCGGAAGGACTATGGCTACACCTTC. This codes for CSVVLRGPRKDYGYTF.